A single sample is the source of the 3 T cell receptor beta chains below, sequenced in a study of beta chain features in type 1 diabetes. Sequenced material consisted of expressed TCRB transcripts (all of the isolated RNA was reverse transcribed). Clones were read by immunoSEQ multiplex PCR, and TCRdb kept only the in-frame ones, dropping some. In the table there are around 200,000 clones, more than 10% of which are singletons. Sample: central memory CD4+ T cells from blood. These receptor sequences come from a woman aged 18-29 years in good health.

The chain carries TRBV6-5 and TRBJ1-1; 9 bases fit TRBD1. Germline V gene lookup returns CDR1 MNHEY and CDR2 SVGAGI. The junction had 12 bases not matched to a gene; V was cut back by 5 bases and J by 11 bases. The CDR3 sequence is 14 residues long. CDR3 nucleotide sequence: TGTGCCAGCAGTACTGCCGGACAGGGGTATGGGGCTTTCTTT. It codes for CASSTAGQGYGAFF.

This clone was counted between two and nine times. The chain recombines TRBV7-2 with TRBJ1-1, with TRBD1 matching 8 bases. The germline V gene has CDR1 SGHTA and CDR2 FQGNSA. The CDR3 totals 15 residues. Trimming took 7 bases from V and 3 from J; bases not matched to a gene: 10. The CDR3 loop reads CASKRLQGADTEAFF. The CDR3 region has the DNA TGTGCCAGCAAGCGACTTCAGGGGGCTGACACTGAAGCTTTCTTT.

This clone has more than one count but fewer than ten. A junction boundary mismatches the germline segment, possibly from a read error. The chain is built from TRBV11-2 and TRBJ2-1; 13 positions agree with TRBD2. The germline V gene has CDR1 SGHAT and CDR2 FQNNGV. The CDR3 is 15 residues long. CDR3 amino acids: CASSILTSGRDTTVF. In DNA, the CDR3 is TGTGCCAGCAGCATTCTTACTAGCGGGAGGGACACGACGGTCTTC.